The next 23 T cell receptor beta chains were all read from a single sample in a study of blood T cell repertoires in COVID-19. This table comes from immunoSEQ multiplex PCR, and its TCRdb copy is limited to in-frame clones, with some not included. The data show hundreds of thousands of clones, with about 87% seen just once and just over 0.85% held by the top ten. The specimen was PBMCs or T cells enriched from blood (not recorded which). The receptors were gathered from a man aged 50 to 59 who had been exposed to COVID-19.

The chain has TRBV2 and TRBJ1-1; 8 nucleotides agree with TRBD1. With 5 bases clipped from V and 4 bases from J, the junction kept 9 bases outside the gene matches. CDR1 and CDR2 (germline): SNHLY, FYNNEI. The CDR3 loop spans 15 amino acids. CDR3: CASSFLRGLSTEAFF. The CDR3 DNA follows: TGTGCCAGCAGTTTCCTCAGGGGGCTTAGCACTGAAGCTTTCTTT. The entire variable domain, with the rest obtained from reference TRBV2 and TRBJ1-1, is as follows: EPEVTQTPSHQVTQMGQEVILRCVPISNHLYFYWYRQILGQKVEFLVSFYNNEISEKSEIFDDQFSVERPDGSNFTLKIRSTKLEDSAMYFCASSFLRGLSTEAFFGQGTRLTVV.

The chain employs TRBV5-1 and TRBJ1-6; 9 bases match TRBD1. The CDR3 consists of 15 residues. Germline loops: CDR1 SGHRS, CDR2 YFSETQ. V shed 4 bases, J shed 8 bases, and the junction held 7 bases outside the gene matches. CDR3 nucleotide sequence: TGCGCCAGCAGCGATACCAGACAGGGGGATTCACCCCTCCACTTT. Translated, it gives CASSDTRQGDSPLHF.

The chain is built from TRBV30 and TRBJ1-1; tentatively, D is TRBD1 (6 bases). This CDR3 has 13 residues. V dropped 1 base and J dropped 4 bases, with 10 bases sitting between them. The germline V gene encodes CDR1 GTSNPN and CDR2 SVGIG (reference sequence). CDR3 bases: TGTGCCTGGAGTGGGCAGGGGCTCACTGAAGCTTTCTTT. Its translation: CAWSGQGLTEAFF.

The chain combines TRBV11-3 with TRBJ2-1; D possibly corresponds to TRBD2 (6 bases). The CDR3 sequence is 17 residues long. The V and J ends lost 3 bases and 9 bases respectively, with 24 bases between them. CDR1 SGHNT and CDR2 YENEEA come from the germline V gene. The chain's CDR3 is CASSFLSGTAGGGEQFF. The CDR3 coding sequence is TGTGCCAGCAGCTTTTTGTCTGGGACGGCCGGGGGTGGTGAGCAGTTCTTC.

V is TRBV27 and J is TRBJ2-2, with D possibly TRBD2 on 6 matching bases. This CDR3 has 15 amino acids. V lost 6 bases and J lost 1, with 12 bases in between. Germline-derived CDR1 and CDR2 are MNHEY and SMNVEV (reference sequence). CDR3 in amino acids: CASSQGLQNTGELFF. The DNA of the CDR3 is TGTGCCAGCAGCCAGGGACTGCAGAACACCGGGGAGCTGTTTTTT.

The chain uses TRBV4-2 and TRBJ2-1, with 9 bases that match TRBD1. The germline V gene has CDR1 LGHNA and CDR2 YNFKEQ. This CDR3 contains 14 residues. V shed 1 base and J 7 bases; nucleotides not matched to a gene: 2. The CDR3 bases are TGTGCCAGCAGCCAAGGGACAGGGGTTAATGAGCAGTTCTTC. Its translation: CASSQGTGVNEQFF.

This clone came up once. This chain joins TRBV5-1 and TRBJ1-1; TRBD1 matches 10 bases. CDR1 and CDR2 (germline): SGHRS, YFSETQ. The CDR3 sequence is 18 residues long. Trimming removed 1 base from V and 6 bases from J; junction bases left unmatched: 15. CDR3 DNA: TGCGCCAGCAGCTTGAATTTGGGGTGGGACAGGGGCGACGCTGAAGCTTTCTTT. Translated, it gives CASSLNLGWDRGDAEAFF.

CDR3 in amino acids: CASSVLFGANVLTF. The DNA of the CDR3 is TGTGCCAGCAGTGTTCTATTTGGGGCCAACGTCCTGACTTTC. The chain combines TRBV2 with TRBJ2-6; D not resolved. This CDR3 spans 14 amino acids. The V end lost 4 bases, the J end lost 3 bases, and 7 bases lay between the germline ends. In germline, CDR1 is SNHLY, CDR2 FYNNEI.

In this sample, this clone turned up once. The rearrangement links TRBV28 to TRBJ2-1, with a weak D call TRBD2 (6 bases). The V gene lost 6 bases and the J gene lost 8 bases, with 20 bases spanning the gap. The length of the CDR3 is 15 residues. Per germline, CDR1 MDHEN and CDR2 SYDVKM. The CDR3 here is CASSTRGRGSDEQFF. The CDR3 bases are TGTGCCAGCAGCACCCGTGGACGGGGGTCGGATGAGCAGTTCTTC.

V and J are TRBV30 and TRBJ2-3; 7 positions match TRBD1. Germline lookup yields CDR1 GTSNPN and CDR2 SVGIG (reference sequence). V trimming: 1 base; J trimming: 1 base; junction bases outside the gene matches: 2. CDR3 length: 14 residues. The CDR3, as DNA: TGTGCCTGGAGTGGTCAGGGGGGCACAGATACGCAGTATTTT. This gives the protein CAWSGQGGTDTQYF. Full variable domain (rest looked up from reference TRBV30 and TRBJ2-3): SQTIHQWPATLVQPVGSPLSLECTVEGTSNPNLYWYRQAAGRGLQLLFYSVGIGQISSEVPQNLSASRPQDRQFILSSKKLLLSDSGFYLCAWSGQGGTDTQYFGPGTRLTVL.

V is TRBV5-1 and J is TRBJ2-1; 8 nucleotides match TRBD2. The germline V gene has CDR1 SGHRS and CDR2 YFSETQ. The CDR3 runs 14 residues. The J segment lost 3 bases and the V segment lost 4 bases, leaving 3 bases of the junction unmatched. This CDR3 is CASSPGLDYNEQFF. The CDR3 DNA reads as TGCGCCAGCAGCCCGGGACTAGACTACAATGAGCAGTTCTTC.

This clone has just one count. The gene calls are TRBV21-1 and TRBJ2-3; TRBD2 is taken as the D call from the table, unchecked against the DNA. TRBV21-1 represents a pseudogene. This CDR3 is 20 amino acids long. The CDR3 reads CASNTTGTRGAGGGGDTQYF. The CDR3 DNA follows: TGTGCCAGCAACACTACCGGGACCCGCGGCGCGGGAGGAGGGGGAGATACGCAGTATTTT.

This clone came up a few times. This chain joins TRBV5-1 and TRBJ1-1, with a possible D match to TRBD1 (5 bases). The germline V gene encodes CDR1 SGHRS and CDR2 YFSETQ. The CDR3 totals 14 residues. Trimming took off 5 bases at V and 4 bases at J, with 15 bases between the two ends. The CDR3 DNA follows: TGCGCCAGCAGTTATGGGACGGAGGGCACTGAAGCTTTCTTT. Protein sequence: CASSYGTEGTEAFF.

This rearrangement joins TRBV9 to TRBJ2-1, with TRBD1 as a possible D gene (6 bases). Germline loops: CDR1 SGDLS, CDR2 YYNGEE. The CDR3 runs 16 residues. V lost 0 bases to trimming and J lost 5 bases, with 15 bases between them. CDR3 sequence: CASSVDGLAGDNEQFF. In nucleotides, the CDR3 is TGTGCCAGCAGCGTAGATGGGCTAGCAGGGGACAATGAGCAGTTCTTC.

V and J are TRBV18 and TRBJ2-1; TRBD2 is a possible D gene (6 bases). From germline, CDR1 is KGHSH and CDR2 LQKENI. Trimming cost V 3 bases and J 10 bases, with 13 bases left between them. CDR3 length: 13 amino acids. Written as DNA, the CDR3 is TGTGCCAGCTCACCGTTGAGCAGCGGGGAGCAGTTCTTC. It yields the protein CASSPLSSGEQFF.

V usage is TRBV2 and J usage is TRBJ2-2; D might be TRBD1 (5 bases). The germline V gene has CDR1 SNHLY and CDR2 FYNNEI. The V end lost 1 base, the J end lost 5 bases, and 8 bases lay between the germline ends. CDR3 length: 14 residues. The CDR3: CASSEGGRTGELFF. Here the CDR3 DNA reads TGTGCCAGCAGTGAAGGGGGCCGAACCGGGGAGCTGTTTTTT. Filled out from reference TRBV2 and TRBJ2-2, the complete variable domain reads EPEVTQTPSHQVTQMGQEVILRCVPISNHLYFYWYRQILGQKVEFLVSFYNNEISEKSEIFDDQFSVERPDGSNFTLKIRSTKLEDSAMYFCASSEGGRTGELFFGEGSRLTVL.

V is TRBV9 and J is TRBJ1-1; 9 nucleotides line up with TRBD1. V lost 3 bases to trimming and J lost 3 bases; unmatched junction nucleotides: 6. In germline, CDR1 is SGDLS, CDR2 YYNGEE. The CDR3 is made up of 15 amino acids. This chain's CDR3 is CASSAGQGRYTEAFF. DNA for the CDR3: TGTGCCAGCAGCGCCGGACAGGGGAGGTACACTGAAGCTTTCTTT. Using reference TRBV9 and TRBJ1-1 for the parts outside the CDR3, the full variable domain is DSGVTQTPKHLITATGQRVTLRCSPRSGDLSVYWYQQSLDQGLQFLIQYYNGEERAKGNILERFSAQQFPDLHSELNLSSLELGDSALYFCASSAGQGRYTEAFFGQGTRLTVV.

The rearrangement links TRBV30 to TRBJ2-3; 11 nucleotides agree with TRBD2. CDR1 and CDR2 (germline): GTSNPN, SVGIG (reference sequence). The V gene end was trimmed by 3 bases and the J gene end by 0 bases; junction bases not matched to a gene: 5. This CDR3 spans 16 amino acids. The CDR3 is CAWRPTSGISTDTQYF. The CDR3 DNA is TGTGCCTGGAGGCCGACTAGCGGGATTAGCACAGATACGCAGTATTTT.

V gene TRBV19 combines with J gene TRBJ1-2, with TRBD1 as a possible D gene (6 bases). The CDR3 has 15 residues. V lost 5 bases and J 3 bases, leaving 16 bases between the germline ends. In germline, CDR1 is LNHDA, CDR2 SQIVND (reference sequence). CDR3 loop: CASSRQAERYYGYTF. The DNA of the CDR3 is TGTGCCAGTAGTCGACAGGCCGAGAGGTACTATGGCTACACCTTC.

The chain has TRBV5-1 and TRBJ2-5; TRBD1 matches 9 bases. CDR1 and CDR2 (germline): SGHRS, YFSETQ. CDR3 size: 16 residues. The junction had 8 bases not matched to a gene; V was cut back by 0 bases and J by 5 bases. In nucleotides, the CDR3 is TGCGCCAGCAGCTTGGAGACGACAGGGGGTGGGGAGACCCAGTACTTC. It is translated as CASSLETTGGGETQYF.

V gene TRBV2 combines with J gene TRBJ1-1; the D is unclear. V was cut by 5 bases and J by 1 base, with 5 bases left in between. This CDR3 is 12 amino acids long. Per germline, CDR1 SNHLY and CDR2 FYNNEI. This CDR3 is CASSRQNTEAFF. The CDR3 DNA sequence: TGTGCCAGCAGTCGACAGAACACTGAAGCTTTCTTT.

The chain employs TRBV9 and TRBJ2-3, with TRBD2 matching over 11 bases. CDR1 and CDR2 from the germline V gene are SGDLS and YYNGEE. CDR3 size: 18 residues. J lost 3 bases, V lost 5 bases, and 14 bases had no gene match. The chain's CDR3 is CASSGSGGALGGTDTQYF. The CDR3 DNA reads TGTGCCAGCAGTGGTAGCGGGGGGGCTTTGGGCGGAACAGATACGCAGTATTTT.

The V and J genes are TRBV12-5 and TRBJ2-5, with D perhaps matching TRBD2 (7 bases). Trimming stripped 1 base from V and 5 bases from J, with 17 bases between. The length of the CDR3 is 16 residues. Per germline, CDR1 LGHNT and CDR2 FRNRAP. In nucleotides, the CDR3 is TGTGCTAGTGGTTTGGACCGGCCGGGGGGCCGGGAGACCCAGTACTTC. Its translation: CASGLDRPGGRETQYF.